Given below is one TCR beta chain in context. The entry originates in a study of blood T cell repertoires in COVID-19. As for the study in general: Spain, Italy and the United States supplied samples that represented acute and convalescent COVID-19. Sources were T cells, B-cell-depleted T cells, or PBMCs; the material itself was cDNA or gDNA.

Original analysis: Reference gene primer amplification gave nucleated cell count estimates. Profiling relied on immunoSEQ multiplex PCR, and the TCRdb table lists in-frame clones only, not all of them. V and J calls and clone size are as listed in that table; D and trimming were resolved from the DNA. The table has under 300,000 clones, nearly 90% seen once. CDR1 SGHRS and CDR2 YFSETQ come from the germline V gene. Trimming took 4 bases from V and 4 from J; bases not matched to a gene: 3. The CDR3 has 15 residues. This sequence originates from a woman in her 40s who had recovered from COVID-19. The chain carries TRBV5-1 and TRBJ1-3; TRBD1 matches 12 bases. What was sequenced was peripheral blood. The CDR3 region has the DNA TGCGCCAGCAGCGTTGGGACAGGGGGCGGAAACACCATATATTTT. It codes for CASSVGTGGGNTIYF.